This passage covers 32 T cell receptor beta chains from one sample sequenced in a study of T-cell reconstitution after alpha-beta-depleted transplantation in children. Preparing the TCRbeta library involved the use of unique molecular identifiers. In TCRdb, the PCR reads were re-called with MiXCR into one record per CDR3 protein. Among hundreds of thousands of distinct CDR3 sequences listed, roughly 13% were seen once. The sequenced sample was PBMCs, obtained before TCRalphabeta/CD19-depleted stem cell transplant. These receptors were taken from a girl between 2 and 10 years old with congenital amegakaryocytic thrombocytopenia, due to receive a stem cell transplant.

In this sample, this clonotype turned up many times. The CDR3 DNA sequence: TGTGCCAGCAGACTCGGGACCGTCTATATCTACGAGCAGTACTTC. Protein: CASRLGTVYIYEQYF. The chain links TRBV6-5 to TRBJ2-7; D possibly uses TRBD1 or TRBD2 (5 bases each). The V end lost 6 bases, the J end lost 3 bases, and 18 bases lay between the germline ends. This CDR3 contains 15 residues. Looked up from germline, CDR1 is MNHEY and CDR2 is SVGAGI.

This clonotype has just a few counts. A read error may explain this, as a much larger clone is one base away. The genes are TRBV12-3 or TRBV12-4 and TRBJ2-3, with D possibly being TRBD2 (6 bases). This CDR3 comprises 19 residues. Trimming removed 8 bases at V and 1 base at J, with 28 bases between. This chain's CDR3 is CASCRVVVATSPGTDTQYF. The DNA for the CDR3 is TGTGCCAGCTGTCGTGTTGTGGTGGCGACTAGTCCTGGCACAGATACGCAGTATTTT.

This clonotype turned up a few times. The CDR3 loop reads CASSSRTGGHYEQYF. CDR3 nucleotides: TGTGCCAGCAGCTCCCGGACAGGGGGACACTACGAGCAGTACTTC. The V call is TRBV11-3, the J call TRBJ2-7; 10 bases map to TRBD1. Looked up from germline, CDR1 is SGHNT and CDR2 is YENEEA. The CDR3 loop spans 15 amino acids. V gave up 4 bases and J gave up 3 bases; unmatched junction bases: 6. Using reference TRBV11-3 and TRBJ2-7 for the parts outside the CDR3, the full variable domain is EAGVVQSPRYKIIEKKQPVAFWCNPISGHNTLYWYLQNLGQGPELLIRYENEEAVDDSQLPKDRFSAERLKGVDSTLKIQPAELGDSAVYLCASSSRTGGHYEQYFGPGTRLTVT.

At least ten counts were recorded for this clonotype. This chain joins TRBV12-3 or TRBV12-4 and TRBJ1-5; the D is unclear. This CDR3 region has 13 residues. With 6 bases removed from V and 5 bases from J, the gap between germline ends came to 11 bases. The CDR3: CASSSDTYQPQHF. In nucleotides, the CDR3 is TGTGCCAGCAGCTCTGACACATATCAGCCCCAGCATTTT.

This clonotype was detected only a few times. V gene TRBV20-1 combines with J gene TRBJ2-7; perhaps TRBD2 as D (5 bases). CDR1 is DFQATT and CDR2 is SNEGSKA in the germline V gene (reference sequence). Trimming cost V 7 bases and J 3 bases, with 16 bases left between them. CDR3 size: 13 residues. CDR3 DNA sequence: TGCAGTGTCGACGTTGGCGGGCACTACGAGCAGTACTTC. Protein sequence: CSVDVGGHYEQYF.

For the CDR3, the DNA is TGTGCCAGCAGGACTGGGCTAGCGGGAGCCCCCTACAATGAGCAGTTCTTC. Protein: CASRTGLAGAPYNEQFF. The chain combines TRBV7-9 with TRBJ2-1; 10 bases fit TRBD2. The CDR3 extends over 17 amino acids. V was clipped by 6 bases and J by 2 bases; unmatched bases: 10. CDR1 is SEHNR and CDR2 is FQNEAQ in the germline V gene (reference sequence).

The sample holds many counts of this clonotype. The V and J genes are TRBV20-1 and TRBJ2-7; TRBD2 matches at 7 bases. This CDR3 spans 12 amino acids. From germline, CDR1 is DFQATT and CDR2 SNEGSKA (reference sequence). Trimming removed 6 bases from V and 4 bases from J; junction bases left unmatched: 6. CDR3 sequence: CSATGTNYEQYF. For the CDR3, the DNA is TGCAGTGCAACCGGGACTAATTACGAGCAGTACTTC.

Comments on this clonotype: A much larger clone differs from this one at a single base, so this may be a read error. The rearrangement joins TRBV6-5 to TRBJ2-7; TRBD2 matches 8 bases. This CDR3 is built from 16 residues. CDR1 is MNHEY and CDR2 is SVGAGI in the germline V gene. This CDR3 is CASTYSAGASSYEQYF. Written as DNA, the CDR3 is TGTGCCAGCACTTACTCAGCGGGAGCCAGCTCCTACGAGCAGTACTTC.

This rearrangement joins TRBV20-1 to TRBJ2-5; maybe TRBD1 (5 bases). Trimming left V 6 bases short and J 5 bases short, with 19 bases between. The CDR3 length is 14 residues. Germline V gives CDR1 DFQATT, CDR2 SNEGSKA (reference sequence). CDR3 nucleotide sequence: TGCAGTGCCCCCCTCTTGGACAACGGGGAGACCCAGTACTTC. This encodes CSAPLLDNGETQYF.

This clonotype was seen ten or more times. The chain is built from TRBV10-2 and TRBJ2-7, with no clear D. CDR3 length equals 13 residues. V was shortened by 0 bases and J by 6 bases, with 9 bases between the two germline ends. From germline, CDR1 is WSHSY and CDR2 SAAADI. CDR3 DNA sequence: TGCGCCAGCAGTGAGTCTTCCCAGCTCGAGCAGTACTTC. It codes for CASSESSQLEQYF.

This clonotype appeared a few times. V gene TRBV12-3 or TRBV12-4 combines with J gene TRBJ2-7; 9 nucleotides agree with TRBD2. Losses at the gene ends were 8 bases for V and 4 bases for J; bases not matched to a gene: 9. CDR3 length: 14 residues. As DNA, the CDR3 is TGTGCCAGCCGTAAGCGGGAGGAGGAGTACGAGCAGTACTTC. This sequence encodes CASRKREEEYEQYF.

This clonotype was detected ten times or more. The V gene is TRBV20-1, the J gene TRBJ1-4, with D perhaps matching TRBD1 (6 bases). This CDR3 has 11 residues. Trimming pared 2 bases from V and 13 bases from J, leaving 11 bases between. The germline V gene encodes CDR1 DFQATT and CDR2 SNEGSKA (reference sequence). The CDR3 nucleotides are TGCAGTGCTAGACCGTTGACAGGACTGTTTTTT. Amino acid sequence: CSARPLTGLFF.

This clonotype showed up many times. The rearrangement links TRBV7-9 to TRBJ1-5; TRBD1 matches 9 bases. After removal of 8 bases from V and 9 bases from J, the junction contained 20 bases not matched to a gene. The CDR3 length is 17 residues. Germline V gives CDR1 SEHNR, CDR2 FQNEAQ (reference sequence). For the CDR3, the DNA is TGTGCCAGCTCCACCGAAACCGGGACAGGGCCCTCTATGCCCCAGCATTTT. It encodes CASSTETGTGPSMPQHF.

This clonotype has a handful of counts. V is TRBV3-1 and J is TRBJ1-5; no clear D. CDR1 and CDR2 (germline): LGHDT, YNNKEL (reference sequence). V shed 1 base and J shed 5 bases, with 9 bases lying between them. The CDR3 extends over 14 amino acids. CDR3 nucleotide sequence: TGTGCCAGCAGCCAAGCGGCAGAACATCAGCCCCAGCATTTT. Its protein product is CASSQAAEHQPQHF.

This clonotype was counted many times. The genes are TRBV12-3 or TRBV12-4 and TRBJ2-2; D is possibly TRBD1 (5 bases). The CDR3 is made up of 14 amino acids. V was clipped by 4 bases and J by 3 bases, with 9 bases between them. DNA of the CDR3: TGTGCCAGCAGTTCCGACAGCTACACCGGGGAGCTGTTTTTT. It translates to CASSSDSYTGELFF.

There are a few counts of this clonotype. This rearrangement joins TRBV20-1 to TRBJ2-7, with 9 bases identical to TRBD1. The V segment lost 7 bases and the J segment 6 bases; nucleotides outside the gene matches: 19. The CDR3 extends over 16 amino acids. CDR1 is DFQATT, CDR2 SNEGSKA, per germline (reference sequence). The CDR3, as DNA: TGCAGTGTCCCGGACAGGGGAACTTCTCAGACCGGCGAGCAGTACTTC. Its protein product is CSVPDRGTSQTGEQYF.

This clonotype was found a few times. This chain uses TRBV30 with TRBJ2-7; D assignment may be TRBD1 or TRBD2 (5 bases each). V was shortened by 4 bases and J by 2 bases, with 12 bases between the two germline ends. CDR3 length: 13 residues. The germline V gene encodes CDR1 GTSNPN and CDR2 SVGIG (reference sequence). The DNA of the CDR3 is TGTGCCTGGAACCGGGACCGGACCTACGAGCAGTACTTC. This translates into CAWNRDRTYEQYF.

This clonotype was recorded a few times. This chain uses TRBV7-2 with TRBJ2-1; 7 bases are a match to TRBD1. This CDR3 has 14 amino acids. Germline V gene lookup returns CDR1 SGHTA and CDR2 FQGNSA. V shed 4 bases, J shed 9 bases, and the junction held 9 bases outside the gene matches. The DNA of the CDR3 is TGTGCCAGCAGCTCCTTAGGTGGGGACAGTGAGCAGTTCTTC. This sequence encodes CASSSLGGDSEQFF.

This clonotype was detected ten times or more. The rearrangement joins TRBV12-3 or TRBV12-4 to TRBJ2-4; D is unclear. This CDR3 has 14 residues. Trimming left V 5 bases short and J 8 bases short, with 16 bases between. CDR3 nucleotides: TGTGCCAGCAGTGAACAGACTGCCTTATACATTCAGTACTTC. It translates to CASSEQTALYIQYF.

This clonotype was recorded many times. The chain has TRBV18 and TRBJ2-3; 7 bases map to TRBD2. The CDR3 length is 15 residues. V trimming: 3 bases; J trimming: 6 bases; junction bases outside the gene matches: 9. Per germline, CDR1 KGHSH and CDR2 LQKENI. CDR3 in amino acids: CASSPGGDLGDTQYF. The CDR3 DNA reads as TGTGCCAGCTCACCGGGAGGGGACCTTGGTGATACGCAGTATTTT.

This clonotype was found many times. The gene calls are TRBV5-1 and TRBJ2-7; 8 positions match TRBD1. Trimming removed 4 bases from V and 2 bases from J; junction bases left unmatched: 8. The CDR3 has 15 amino acids. CDR1 and CDR2 (germline): SGHRS, YFSETQ. The CDR3 region is CASSGTGTSTYEQYF. CDR3 nucleotide sequence: TGCGCCAGCAGCGGGACAGGCACCAGCACCTACGAGCAGTACTTC.

This clonotype came up many times. Here the CDR3 DNA reads TGCGCCAGCAGCCCAGGACAGGGAGCGGGAACGCAGTATTTT. Its translation: CASSPGQGAGTQYF. The chain carries TRBV5-1 and TRBJ2-3; D possibly corresponds to TRBD1 (8 bases). The V end lost 4 bases, the J end lost 9 bases, and 18 bases lay between the germline ends. The CDR3 runs 14 residues. Per the germline V gene, CDR1 is SGHRS and CDR2 is YFSETQ.

This clonotype was observed many times. The J gene is TRBJ2-7, the V gene TRBV28, with D tentatively TRBD2 (6 bases). There are 15 residues in the CDR3. Trimming removed 1 base from V and 1 base from J, with 11 bases in between. Per germline, CDR1 MDHEN and CDR2 SYDVKM. CDR3 sequence reads: CASSLLPGRSYEQYF. The CDR3 nucleotides are TGTGCCAGCAGTTTATTACCCGGGAGATCCTACGAGCAGTACTTC.

This clonotype was seen many times. The rearrangement links TRBV29-1 to TRBJ2-7, with D perhaps matching TRBD2 (6 bases). Trimming shortened V by 6 bases and J by 2 bases, and 14 bases separated the two germline ends. CDR1 is SQVTM, CDR2 ANQGSEA, per germline. The CDR3 has 13 residues. The CDR3 DNA is TGCAGCGTGCGGGATCCCTCAGCCTACGAGCAGTACTTC. It yields the protein CSVRDPSAYEQYF.

This clonotype was seen many times. The CDR3 protein is CASSLRTMNTEAFF. The CDR3 bases are TGTGCCAGCAGTTTGAGGACAATGAACACTGAAGCTTTCTTT. The rearrangement uses TRBV12-3 or TRBV12-4 and TRBJ1-1, with D tentatively TRBD1 (5 bases). Trimming left V 3 bases short and J 0 bases short, with 8 bases between. The CDR3 totals 14 residues.

This clonotype was seen a handful of times. V gene TRBV20-1 combines with J gene TRBJ2-1; 10 bases are a match to TRBD2. The V segment lost 8 bases and the J segment 5 bases; nucleotides outside the gene matches: 6. Per the germline V gene, CDR1 is DFQATT and CDR2 is SNEGSKA (reference sequence). CDR3 length: 13 residues. The CDR3, as DNA: TGCAGTAACGGACTAGCGGTAAACAATGAGCAGTTCTTC. Residues: CSNGLAVNNEQFF.

In its sample, this clonotype was seen many times. The chain uses TRBV12-3 or TRBV12-4 and TRBJ1-2; D is ambiguous. Between the trimmed V and J ends, which lost 1 base and 0 bases, there was a span of 9 bases. This CDR3 contains 15 residues. The CDR3 DNA follows: TGTGCCAGCAGTTTAGTGACAATTCCTAACTATGGCTACACCTTC. This encodes CASSLVTIPNYGYTF.

The chain recombines TRBV11-2 with TRBJ2-7, with TRBD1 matching 9 bases. Germline values: CDR1 SGHAT, CDR2 FQNNGV. This CDR3 spans 15 amino acids. Trimming removed 1 base from V and 4 bases from J; junction bases left unmatched: 5. The CDR3 DNA is TGTGCCAGCAGCTTAGGTACAGGGGGCGCGTACGAGCAGTACTTC. Amino acids: CASSLGTGGAYEQYF.

The V call is TRBV20-1, the J call TRBJ2-7; 12 positions agree with TRBD2. V trimming: 8 bases; J trimming: 0 bases; junction bases outside the gene matches: 2. Looked up from germline, CDR1 is DFQATT and CDR2 is SNEGSKA (reference sequence). The CDR3 covers 13 residues. The CDR3 DNA follows: TGCAGTTTACTAGCGGGAGGCTCCTACGAGCAGTACTTC. This translates into CSLLAGGSYEQYF.

This clonotype was observed a handful of times. This rearrangement joins TRBV18 to TRBJ1-1; D is uncertain. Trimming cost V 3 bases and J 10 bases, with 18 bases left between them. Germline V lookup: CDR1 KGHSH, CDR2 LQKENI. This CDR3 has 14 residues. CDR3 amino acids: CASSPTTWREAAFF. For the CDR3, the DNA is TGTGCCAGCTCACCTACGACTTGGAGGGAGGCAGCTTTCTTT.

The rearrangement joins TRBV30 to TRBJ2-1, with no clear D. Germline V gene lookup returns CDR1 GTSNPN and CDR2 SVGIG (reference sequence). Deletions cut 0 bases from V and 7 bases from J, with 10 bases between. The CDR3 runs 13 residues. The CDR3 sequence: CAWSVGPLNEQFF. DNA of the CDR3: TGTGCCTGGAGTGTGGGTCCATTGAATGAGCAGTTCTTC.

At least ten counts were recorded for this clonotype. The chain combines TRBV24-1 with TRBJ2-5; possible D gene TRBD1, 5 bases. The CDR3 runs to 13 residues. The V gene's germline CDR1 is KGHDR and CDR2 SFDVKD. V was trimmed by 5 bases and J by 4 bases, leaving 10 bases between them. The CDR3 sequence: CATSVTGPETQYF. CDR3 coding DNA: TGTGCCACCAGTGTAACAGGCCCAGAGACCCAGTACTTC.